Below, 30 T cell receptor beta chains from the same sample are listed, as sequenced in a study of cytomegalovirus exposure and HLA in healthy donors (dated by TCRdb to about 2017). Libraries were prepared through the immunoSEQ multiplex PCR assay. A mixture of 60 forward primers for TCR Vbeta segments and 13 reverse primers for TCR Jbeta segments was used in the multiplex PCR. In TCRdb, the immuneACCESS table is reduced to in-frame sequences with V and J assigned. These tables do not hold every clone; where another copy was compared, an unresolved V gene accounts for under half, and the others remain unexplained. The sample table contains 100,000 to 150,000 clones; only one count was recorded for over 60% of them. Roughly 3.6% of the sample rests with the top ten. The sequencing sample was made of PBMCs. The source of these receptors is a man aged 30 to 45 in good health and CMV-seronegative.

This chain joins TRBV15 and TRBJ1-1; D is unclear. This CDR3 has 15 residues. Germline V gene lookup returns CDR1 LNHNV and CDR2 YYDKDF (reference sequence). Trimming removed 5 bases from V and 0 bases from J, with 13 bases in between. The CDR3 sequence is CATSGGGNLNTEAFF. As DNA, the CDR3 is TGTGCCACCAGCGGAGGAGGAAATTTGAACACTGAAGCTTTCTTT.

V usage is TRBV18 and J usage is TRBJ1-1, with 10 positions matching TRBD1. The CDR3 runs 14 residues. After removal of 5 bases from V and 4 bases from J, the junction contained 4 bases not matched to a gene. Germline loops: CDR1 KGHSH, CDR2 LQKENI. The DNA for the CDR3 is TGTGCCAGCTCAGACAGGGGGCATAGCACTGAAGCTTTCTTT. It encodes CASSDRGHSTEAFF.

This clone was picked up one time. J is TRBJ1-1 and V is TRBV7-7; D gene ambiguous. The CDR3 consists of 13 residues. The germline CDR1 and CDR2 sequences are SSHAT and FNYEAQ (reference sequence). The V end lost 3 bases, the J end lost 1 base, and 6 bases lay between the germline ends. CDR3 residues: CASSLAENTEAFF. In DNA form, the CDR3 reads TGTGCCAGCAGCTTGGCAGAGAACACTGAAGCTTTCTTT.

This rearrangement joins TRBV19 to TRBJ1-1; 12 nucleotides align to TRBD1. This CDR3 has 14 amino acids. CDR1 is LNHDA and CDR2 is SQIVND in the germline V gene (reference sequence). Trimming at V came to 5 bases and at J to 4 bases, leaving 2 bases not matched to a gene. The DNA for the CDR3 is TGTGCCAGTAGTCGGGACAGGGGGCGCACTGAAGCTTTCTTT. It encodes CASSRDRGRTEAFF.

This clone was recorded only once. V usage is TRBV9 and J usage is TRBJ2-5, with 8 nucleotides matching TRBD2. The CDR3 is made up of 19 amino acids. CDR1 SGDLS and CDR2 YYNGEE come from the germline V gene. V gave up 3 bases and J gave up 5 bases; unmatched junction bases: 21. The CDR3 region has the DNA TGTGCCAGCAGCGCCTGGGACGGCGGTTCTTCGGGGGGGCGGGAGACCCAGTACTTC. It translates to CASSAWDGGSSGGRETQYF.

This sequence joins TRBV5-6 and TRBJ2-7, with 7 bases identical to TRBD2. The CDR3 is 14 amino acids. With V trimmed by 4 bases and J by 3 bases, 7 bases remained unmatched. In germline, CDR1 is SGHDT, CDR2 YYEEEE. The CDR3 DNA is TGTGCCAGCAGCCGGGGACTAATCCTCTACGAGCAGTACTTC. It encodes CASSRGLILYEQYF.

The rearrangement uses TRBV13 and TRBJ2-5; D unclear. Germline V gene data show CDR1 as PRHDT and CDR2 as FYEKMQ (reference sequence). The CDR3 sequence is 16 residues long. V was clipped by 1 base and J by 5 bases, with 17 bases between them. Written as DNA, the CDR3 is TGTGCCAGCAGCTTAGTCTCAGGTGGTTTTTCTGAGACCCAGTACTTC. The encoded protein is CASSLVSGGFSETQYF. Supplemented by reference TRBV13 and TRBJ2-5, the full variable domain reads AAGVIQSPRHLIKEKRETATLKCYPIPRHDTVYWYQQGPGQDPQFLISFYEKMQSDKGSIPDRFSAQQFSDYHSELNMSSLELGDSALYFCASSLVSGGFSETQYFGPGTRLLVL.

Notes on this clone: Sequence at one end of the junction differs from germline and may be a read error. This chain uses TRBV9 with TRBJ2-7, with 10 nucleotides matching TRBD1. This CDR3 is built from 17 residues. Per the germline V gene, CDR1 is SGDLS and CDR2 is YYNGEE. As DNA, the CDR3 is TGTGCCAGCAGCCCGAGTCTTGGACAGGGGGGTTCCTCCGAGCAGTACTTC. It codes for CASSPSLGQGGSSEQYF.

This chain uses TRBV18 with TRBJ2-1, with a tentative D call TRBD2 (6 bases). Germline CDR1 reads KGHSH; CDR2 reads LQKENI. The CDR3 is 16 residues long. With 2 bases removed from V and 10 bases from J, the gap between germline ends came to 21 bases. The CDR3 DNA reads as TGTGCCAGCTCACCAGAAAATTCAAAGAGGGACTGGGAGCAGTTCTTC. Residues: CASSPENSKRDWEQFF.

This clone was recorded once. The chain combines TRBV30 with TRBJ1-4; D perhaps matches TRBD1 (6 bases). This CDR3 is 15 amino acids long. Germline-derived CDR1 and CDR2 are GTSNPN and SVGIG (reference sequence). V was shortened by 0 bases and J by 8 bases, with 16 bases between the two germline ends. The CDR3 nucleotides are TGTGCCTGGAGTGTAGCGGACAGTTACCTGGAAAAACTGTTTTTT. Residues: CAWSVADSYLEKLFF.

The gene calls are TRBV5-5 and TRBJ2-3; D unclear. The CDR3 sequence is 14 residues long. Trimming removed 0 bases from V and 2 bases from J, with 7 bases in between. In germline, CDR1 is SGHKS, CDR2 YYEKEE (reference sequence). CDR3 nucleotide sequence: TGTGCCAGCAGCTTGGAACTACACACAGATACGCAGTATTTT. It encodes CASSLELHTDTQYF. The variable domain in full, with the rest retrieved from reference TRBV5-5 and TRBJ2-3, is DAGVTQSPTHLIKTRGQQVTLRCSPISGHKSVSWYQQVLGQGPQFIFQYYEKEERGRGNFPDRFSARQFPNYSSELNVNALLLGDSALYLCASSLELHTDTQYFGPGTRLTVL.

This clone appeared a few times. The chain couples TRBV2 to TRBJ2-1; 8 bases agree with TRBD2. This CDR3 has 14 amino acids. In germline, CDR1 is SNHLY, CDR2 FYNNEI. V was pared by 3 bases and J by 8 bases, with 6 bases of the junction left unmatched. CDR3 in amino acids: CASSEGSGNHEQFF. The CDR3 coding sequence is TGTGCCAGCAGTGAGGGTAGCGGGAACCATGAGCAGTTCTTC.

This clone showed up just a few times. The chain links TRBV7-2 to TRBJ1-2; 7 positions agree with TRBD1. The germline gives CDR1 SGHTA, CDR2 FQGNSA. This CDR3 has 15 amino acids. The junction had 9 bases not matched to a gene; V was cut back by 1 base and J by 7 bases. The CDR3 DNA follows: TGTGCCAGCAGCTTAGAGGGGGCGGCCTGGGGTGGCTACACCTTC. Translated: CASSLEGAAWGGYTF.

This clone is a singleton in its sample. J is TRBJ1-5 and V is TRBV9, with 9 bases fitting TRBD1. The CDR3 is made up of 18 amino acids. V lost 4 bases and J lost 0; bases outside the gene matches: 11. Germline V gene data show CDR1 as SGDLS and CDR2 as YYNGEE. CDR3 DNA sequence: TGTGCCAGCAGCTTCGGGACAGGGTTGAGGAATAGCAATCAGCCCCAGCATTTT. Protein product: CASSFGTGLRNSNQPQHF.

CDR3 sequence (DNA): TGTGCCAGCAGCGTATGGGGACAGGGTAACGAGCAGTACTTC. Its protein is CASSVWGQGNEQYF. V usage is TRBV9 and J usage is TRBJ2-7; 9 bases align to TRBD1. CDR3 length: 14 residues. The germline CDR1 and CDR2 sequences are SGDLS and YYNGEE. V lost 1 base and J lost 5; bases outside the gene matches: 4.

The table lists this clone with a count of one. The chain employs TRBV19 and TRBJ1-1; D gene ambiguous. V lost 2 bases and J 11 bases, leaving 9 bases between the germline ends. CDR1 and CDR2 (germline): LNHDA, SQIVND (reference sequence). The CDR3 totals 11 residues. The CDR3 nucleotides are TGTGCCAGTAGTATAAGGAGGGTGGCTTTCTTT. As protein: CASSIRRVAFF.

The V call is TRBV5-5, the J call TRBJ1-5; the match to TRBD1 covers 7 bases. The CDR3 is 17 residues long. Germline CDR1 reads SGHKS; CDR2 reads YYEKEE (reference sequence). Unmatched junction bases numbered 9, after V lost 0 bases and J lost 3 bases. The CDR3 reads CASSLAKDRTFNQPQHF. The CDR3, as DNA: TGTGCCAGCAGCTTGGCAAAGGACAGGACTTTCAATCAGCCCCAGCATTTT.

This clone was counted a few times. This chain links TRBV18 with TRBJ2-7, with D tentatively TRBD2 (6 bases). CDR3 size: 14 residues. The V end lost 2 bases, the J end lost 3 bases, and 11 bases lay between the germline ends. Germline CDR1 KGHSH, CDR2 LQKENI. In DNA, the CDR3 is TGTGCCAGCTCACCAAAGGAGGGAAGCTACGAGCAGTACTTC. Amino acid sequence: CASSPKEGSYEQYF.

This clone turned up a few times. The chain has TRBV28 and TRBJ2-7; the D gene is possibly TRBD1 (6 bases). This CDR3 spans 14 amino acids. The V gene's germline CDR1 is MDHEN and CDR2 SYDVKM. Deletions cut 4 bases from V and 2 bases from J, with 12 bases between. In nucleotides, the CDR3 is TGTGCCAGCAGTTCCGGGGACACCGCCTACGAGCAGTACTTC. The encoded protein is CASSSGDTAYEQYF.

The chain is built from TRBV6-1 and TRBJ1-1, with a weak D call TRBD1 (6 bases). The CDR3 is 14 amino acids. The ends were cut back, 8 bases at V and 0 bases at J, with 13 bases in the middle. Germline V gene lookup returns CDR1 MNHNS and CDR2 SASEGT. The DNA of the CDR3 is TGTGCCAGCCGACAAGGGACATTGAACACTGAAGCTTTCTTT. Its translation: CASRQGTLNTEAFF.

The V and J genes are TRBV7-9 and TRBJ2-1, with a weak D call TRBD2 (5 bases). Deletions cut 6 bases from V and 1 base from J, with 13 bases between. From germline, CDR1 is SEHNR and CDR2 FQNEAQ (reference sequence). The CDR3 spans 15 residues. As DNA, the CDR3 is TGTGCCAGCAGTCCTCTAGCCCCATCCTACAATGAGCAGTTCTTC. Amino acids: CASSPLAPSYNEQFF. The complete variable domain, with remaining parts taken from reference TRBV7-9 and TRBJ2-1, reads DTGVSQNPRHKITKRGQNVTFRCDPISEHNRLYWYRQTLGQGPEFLTYFQNEAQLEKSRLLSDRFSAERPKGSFSTLEIQRTEQGDSAMYLCASSPLAPSYNEQFFGPGTRLTVL.

This clone has a single count. The chain combines TRBV4-1 with TRBJ2-7; 7 positions agree with TRBD1. CDR3 size: 16 residues. CDR1 MGHRA and CDR2 YSYEKL come from the germline V gene. Trimming removed 1 base from V and 0 bases from J; junction bases left unmatched: 6. Here the CDR3 DNA reads TGCGCCAGCAGCCAAGTAGGACAGGCATCCTCCTACGAGCAGTACTTC. Translated: CASSQVGQASSYEQYF.

The chain couples TRBV6-5 to TRBJ2-5; possibly TRBD2 for D (6 bases). Germline CDR1 and CDR2: MNHEY and SVGAGI. Trimming pared 6 bases from V and 5 bases from J, leaving 19 bases between. This CDR3 has 15 amino acids. For the CDR3, the DNA is TGTGCCAGCAGCCCCTCAGGAGGGGCCCCGGAGACCCAGTACTTC. The encoded protein is CASSPSGGAPETQYF.

V is TRBV27 and J is TRBJ2-7; D remains unclear. Germline loops: CDR1 MNHEY, CDR2 SMNVEV (reference sequence). V was cut by 3 bases and J by 4 bases, with 4 bases left in between. CDR3 length: 11 amino acids. The CDR3 spells CASSFGYEQYF. CDR3 coding DNA: TGTGCCAGCAGTTTCGGTTACGAGCAGTACTTC.

This sequence joins TRBV6-5 and TRBJ1-2; D possibly corresponds to TRBD1 (6 bases). The V and J ends lost 2 bases and 7 bases respectively, with 8 bases between them. In germline, CDR1 is MNHEY, CDR2 SVGAGI. The CDR3 sequence is 12 residues long. CDR3: CASSYTGTGYTF. The CDR3 DNA follows: TGTGCCAGCAGTTACACAGGGACTGGCTACACCTTC.

The V and J genes are TRBV19 and TRBJ2-1; 10 nucleotides line up with TRBD1. The J segment lost 8 bases and the V segment lost 9 bases, leaving 4 bases of the junction unmatched. The CDR3 sequence is 12 residues long. The germline V gene encodes CDR1 LNHDA and CDR2 SQIVND (reference sequence). The CDR3 here is CASRTGGYEQFF. The CDR3 bases are TGTGCCAGCAGGACAGGGGGTTATGAGCAGTTCTTC. Full variable domain (rest looked up from reference TRBV19 and TRBJ2-1): DGGITQSPKYLFRKEGQNVTLSCEQNLNHDAMYWYRQDPGQGLRLIYYSQIVNDFQKGDIAEGYSVSREKKESFPLTVTSAQKNPTAFYLCASRTGGYEQFFGPGTRLTVL.

J is TRBJ1-1 and V is TRBV19; 7 bases line up with TRBD1. Germline trimming cut 3 bases from V and 2 bases from J; bases unmatched to any gene: 6. The CDR3 length is 15 residues. The germline gives CDR1 LNHDA, CDR2 SQIVND (reference sequence). The DNA of the CDR3 is TGTGCCAGTAGTATCCGGGGACAGACTAACACTGAAGCTTTCTTT. Amino acids: CASSIRGQTNTEAFF. Full variable domain (remainder filled in from reference TRBV19 and TRBJ1-1): DGGITQSPKYLFRKEGQNVTLSCEQNLNHDAMYWYRQDPGQGLRLIYYSQIVNDFQKGDIAEGYSVSREKKESFPLTVTSAQKNPTAFYLCASSIRGQTNTEAFFGQGTRLTVV.

This clone has a handful of counts. This chain links TRBV7-9 with TRBJ1-4; tentatively, D is TRBD1 (5 bases). This CDR3 comprises 16 residues. CDR1 is SEHNR and CDR2 is FQNEAQ in the germline V gene (reference sequence). Trimming stripped 4 bases from V and 0 bases from J, with 12 bases between. The CDR3 sequence is CASSSAPGATNEKLFF. The DNA for the CDR3 is TGTGCCAGCAGCTCGGCTCCGGGGGCAACTAATGAAAAACTGTTTTTT.

V usage is TRBV30 and J usage is TRBJ1-5; 7 positions agree with TRBD1. Trimming cost V 1 base and J 0 bases; bases outside gene matches: 3. CDR1 and CDR2 (germline): GTSNPN, SVGIG (reference sequence). The CDR3 is 15 amino acids. This CDR3 is CAWSGRGVSNQPQHF. DNA of the CDR3: TGTGCCTGGAGTGGCAGGGGGGTTAGCAATCAGCCCCAGCATTTT.

This clone was picked up one time. V is TRBV5-1 and J is TRBJ1-4; 9 bases map to TRBD1. After removal of 4 bases from V and 2 bases from J, the junction contained 9 bases not matched to a gene. The CDR3 loop spans 17 amino acids. Germline V gives CDR1 SGHRS, CDR2 YFSETQ. The CDR3 loop is CASSPGTGTSTNEKLFF. In nucleotides, the CDR3 is TGCGCCAGCAGCCCCGGGACAGGGACGAGCACTAATGAAAAACTGTTTTTT.